This record concerns one TCR beta chain sequence. The data belong to a study of cytotoxic CD8 clonotypes in ibrutinib-treated CLL. Study-level information: Investigators reported 25 or so partial and 2 complete responses; after median around 63 months, roughly 14 patients remained remitted and roughly 12 progressed.

Germline assignment: CDR1 SNHLY and CDR2 FYNNEI. The V gene lost 4 bases and the J gene lost 7 bases, with 10 bases spanning the gap. This CDR3 is 13 amino acids long. Target depth was 1 in 200,000 to 1 in 1 million T cells, about 10x per clonotype. Sequenced by immunoSEQ multiplex PCR; TCRdb stores in-frame clones only, minus some. The sample yields about 29,000 clones, about 70% seen once. The sequenced sample was PBMCs, obtained after 36 months of ibrutinib treatment. The sequence was obtained from a human donor with chronic lymphocytic leukemia. The chain joins TRBV2 to TRBJ2-2, with D possibly being TRBD1 (6 bases). The CDR3 loop is CASSVRDNGELFF. CDR3 in DNA: TGTGCCAGCAGTGTCAGGGACAACGGGGAGCTGTTTTTT. Full variable domain (missing parts from reference TRBV2 and TRBJ2-2): EPEVTQTPSHQVTQMGQEVILRCVPISNHLYFYWYRQILGQKVEFLVSFYNNEISEKSEIFDDQFSVERPDGSNFTLKIRSTKLEDSAMYFCASSVRDNGELFFGEGSRLTVL.